The rows below give T cell receptor beta chains drawn from one sample of a study of cytomegalovirus exposure and HLA in healthy donors. Sequencing used immunoSEQ multiplex PCR; TCRdb keeps in-frame clones, though not all of them. The data hold more than 200,000 clones, with more than 85% observed a single time. What was sequenced was PBMCs. These receptors were collected from a man between 18 and 35 years old in good health and CMV-seropositive. Both conserved end residues are part of each CDR3. The D gene is left open where the match is weak. Not all rows give a size; the values are once, few, many and, for expanded clones, a class.

clone size	V gene	D gene	J gene	CDR3 length	CDR3 DNA	CDR3 protein
NA	TRBV4-3	TRBD1	TRBJ2-1	14	TGCGCCAGCAGCCAGCCAGGGGGCCTTAGTGAGCAGTTCTTC	CASSQPGGLSEQFF
NA	TRBV9	TRBD2	TRBJ2-7	19	TGTGCCAGCAGCGTAGGGATAGGGACTAGCGGGAGGTTTCCCTACGAGCAGTACTTC	CASSVGIGTSGRFPYEQYF
NA	TRBV27	TRBD2	TRBJ2-1	16	TGTGCCAGCACCGGGACTAGCGGGGAGTTTTACAATGAGCAGTTCTTC	CASTGTSGEFYNEQFF
once	TRBV29-1	NA	TRBJ2-7	11	TGCAGCGCCCCGGAGGGTGCCGAGCAGTACTTC	CSAPEGAEQYF
NA	TRBV14	NA	TRBJ2-1	12	TGTGCCAGCAGCCCTCACGGAAATGAGCAGTTCTTC	CASSPHGNEQFF
NA	TRBV6-5	TRBD2	TRBJ2-7	16	TGTGCCAGCAGTTACTCGAAGGGGACTAGCGGGAGGGCAGAGTACTTC	CASSYSKGTSGRAEYF
NA	TRBV27	TRBD2	TRBJ2-3	15	TGTGCCAGCAGTTTGAGGCTAGCGGGAGTAGATACGCAGTATTTT	CASSLRLAGVDTQYF
NA	TRBV29-1	NA	TRBJ2-7	12	TGCAGCGTTGAAGGGGTAGGTCTCGAGCAGTACTTC	CSVEGVGLEQYF
NA	TRBV19	TRBD1	TRBJ1-2	14	TGTGCCAGTACCTACGCAGGGGGGCTCAGGGGCTACACCTTC	CASTYAGGLRGYTF
NA	TRBV15	NA	TRBJ2-1	15	TGTGCCACCAGCAGAGCTCGGGAGCGGTCTAATGAGCAGTTCTTC	CATSRARERSNEQFF
NA	TRBV27	NA	TRBJ2-1	14	TGTGCCAGCAGTTTGGTCGATGGTGTCTATGAGCAGTTCTTC	CASSLVDGVYEQFF
NA	TRBV29-1	TRBD2	TRBJ2-3	16	TGCAGCGTTGTCGTAGCGGGAGGGCCGAGCACAGATACGCAGTATTTT	CSVVVAGGPSTDTQYF
NA	TRBV19	TRBD1	TRBJ1-2	14	TGTGCCAGTAGTATAACCGGGACAGACTATGGCTACACCTTC	CASSITGTDYGYTF
few	TRBV5-8	TRBD1	TRBJ2-5	14	TGTGCCAGCAGCCGGGGACAGGGCGGGGAGACCCAGTACTTC	CASSRGQGGETQYF
NA	TRBV27	NA	TRBJ1-5	13	TGTGCCAGCAGTTCAGGGATAAGTCAGCCCCAGCATTTT	CASSSGISQPQHF
once	TRBV27	TRBD1	TRBJ1-1	16	TGTGCCAGCAGTTTATGGGGGACAGGGTTGAACACTGAAGCTTTCTTT	CASSLWGTGLNTEAFF
NA	TRBV6-5	NA	TRBJ2-7	16	TGTGCCAGCAGTTACGCGGTAGCAGTGATACCCTACGAGCAGTACTTC	CASSYAVAVIPYEQYF
NA	TRBV18	TRBD1	TRBJ1-1	15	TGTGCCAGCTCACCCCGACAGGGGTCAAGCACTGAAGCTTTCTTT	CASSPRQGSSTEAFF
once	TRBV5-8	TRBD1	TRBJ1-2	15	TGTGCCAGCAGCCCGGAAAGACAGGGGGTCTTGGGCTACACCTTC	CASSPERQGVLGYTF
NA	TRBV6-5	TRBD1	TRBJ1-2	14	TGTGCCAGCACCCCCGGGACAGGGTTGAATGGCTACACCTTC	CASTPGTGLNGYTF
NA	TRBV18	NA	TRBJ2-4	17	TGTGCCAGCTCACTCCAGGGGCAGCAACTAGCCAAAAACATTCAGTACTTC	CASSLQGQQLAKNIQYF
NA	TRBV2	NA	TRBJ2-1	14	TGTGCCAGCAGTGAACGGTCCCGCTACAATGAGCAGTTCTTC	CASSERSRYNEQFF
NA	TRBV6-5	NA	TRBJ2-1	15	TGTGCCAGCAGTCCAACCGCGGGTCACGGGAATGAGCAGTTCTTC	CASSPTAGHGNEQFF
NA	TRBV5-1	NA	TRBJ2-7	15	TGCGCCAGCAGCGAAGGGACGTCTGACTGGGGCGAGCAGTACTTC	CASSEGTSDWGEQYF
NA	TRBV7-9	NA	TRBJ2-7	15	TGTGCCAGCAGCTTAGCGCACGTCCCCAGCTACGAGCAGTACTTC	CASSLAHVPSYEQYF
NA	TRBV28	NA	TRBJ1-2	14	TGTGCCAGCGGGAGGGGTGAGGGTTTTGGTGGCTACACCTTC	CASGRGEGFGGYTF
few	TRBV27	TRBD1	TRBJ2-7	14	TGTGCCAGCAGTTTGGGGCAGGGGGCCTACGAGCAGTACTTC	CASSLGQGAYEQYF
NA	TRBV4-3	NA	TRBJ2-1	13	TGCGCCAGCAGCCAAGATGGGAGTACGGGGCAGTTCTTC	CASSQDGSTGQFF
NA	TRBV19	NA	TRBJ2-7	12	TGTGCCCTTTGGGGCGGCCCCTACGAGCAGTACTTC	CALWGGPYEQYF
NA	TRBV2	NA	TRBJ1-3	13	TGTGCCAGCAGTGACAGAAGTGGAAACACCATATATTTT	CASSDRSGNTIYF
once	TRBV15	NA	TRBJ2-5	15	TGTGCCACCAGCAGAGATTTTGTGGGGAAAGAGACCCAGTACTTC	CATSRDFVGKETQYF